One sample yielded the 26 T cell receptor beta chains listed below, sequenced in a study of CD8+ T cells in alopecia areata. Regarding treatment: oral pan-JAK inhibitor, 5-10 mg twice daily. RNA was isolated and reverse transcribed to cDNA, the sequencing template. The repertoire was sequenced with immunoSEQ multiplex PCR; TCRdb's copy has only in-frame clones and lacks some. The profile covers some 150,000 clones, with around 83% appearing a single time and less than 15% taken by the ten largest. The source material was CD8+ T cells sorted from blood, sampled at week 4, from a patient treated with tofacitinib. Source of these receptors: a human donor with alopecia areata.

This CDR3 is CASSPGTGKGFGTEAFF. The CDR3 bases are TGTGCCAGCAGCCCCGGGACAGGGAAGGGTTTTGGCACTGAAGCTTTCTTT. The rearrangement links TRBV7-9 to TRBJ1-1, with 9 positions matching TRBD1. V was clipped by 5 bases and J by 4 bases; unmatched bases: 14. CDR3 length: 17 amino acids. The germline V gene encodes CDR1 SEHNR and CDR2 FQNEAQ (reference sequence).

The V call is TRBV6-5, the J call TRBJ2-3, with 9 bases fitting TRBD1. Germline CDR1 and CDR2: MNHEY and SVGAGI. The CDR3 is made up of 15 amino acids. The J segment lost 4 bases and the V segment lost 0 bases, leaving 2 bases of the junction unmatched. CDR3 protein: CASSYSGQGSDTQYF. The DNA of the CDR3 is TGTGCCAGCAGTTACTCCGGACAGGGGTCAGATACGCAGTATTTT.

This sequence joins TRBV29-1 and TRBJ2-7, with D possibly TRBD1 on 6 matching bases. This CDR3 comprises 13 residues. The germline V gene has CDR1 SQVTM and CDR2 ANQGSEA. The V gene lost 4 bases and the J gene lost 7 bases, with 17 bases spanning the gap. DNA of the CDR3: TGCAGCGTTGCTCACCCGGGACACCCTGAGCAGTACTTC. Amino acids: CSVAHPGHPEQYF.

CDR3 sequence (DNA): TGTGCCAGCAGCTTCGGTGGGACTAGCGAGGGGGGTACGCAGTATTTT. Translated, it gives CASSFGGTSEGGTQYF. The chain uses TRBV13 and TRBJ2-3; 10 nucleotides agree with TRBD2. The CDR3 runs to 16 residues. The V segment lost 3 bases and the J segment 8 bases; nucleotides outside the gene matches: 11. CDR1 PRHDT and CDR2 FYEKMQ come from the germline V gene (reference sequence).

This chain connects TRBV27 to TRBJ2-7; maybe TRBD1 (6 bases). Germline CDR1 and CDR2: MNHEY and SMNVEV (reference sequence). CDR3 length equals 14 residues. The V end was cut by 1 base, the J end by 5 bases, with 12 bases between. The CDR3 spells CASSLLVQGHEQYF. CDR3 nucleotide sequence: TGTGCCAGCAGTTTATTGGTACAGGGACACGAGCAGTACTTC.

The chain has TRBV6-5 and TRBJ1-1, with D unresolved. Germline V gene sequence: CDR1 MNHEY, CDR2 SVGAGI. The CDR3 length is 11 residues. The ends were cut back, 2 bases at V and 6 bases at J, with 4 bases in the middle. The CDR3 sequence: CASSYGAEAFF. The DNA for the CDR3 is TGTGCCAGCAGTTACGGCGCTGAAGCTTTCTTT.

This clone was observed a few times. The V and J genes are TRBV6-4 and TRBJ1-1; D is perhaps TRBD1 (6 bases). V dropped 3 bases and J dropped 6 bases, with 11 bases sitting between them. In germline, CDR1 is MRHNA, CDR2 SNTAGT. The CDR3 has 13 amino acids. The CDR3 nucleotides are TGTGCCAGCAGTGATAGGGGGTTGGCTGAAGCTTTCTTT. Protein sequence: CASSDRGLAEAFF.

The V call is TRBV14, the J call TRBJ2-1, with 9 bases that match TRBD2. Germline values: CDR1 SGHDN, CDR2 FVKESK. The CDR3 contains 16 residues. V lost 2 bases and J lost 5; bases outside the gene matches: 7. The CDR3 DNA is TGTGCCAGCAGCCAATTCGCGGGAGGGGTAGACAATGAGCAGTTCTTC. Encoded protein: CASSQFAGGVDNEQFF. The full variable domain, with the rest looked up from reference TRBV14 and TRBJ2-1, is EAGVTQFPSHSVIEKGQTVTLRCDPISGHDNLYWYRRVMGKEIKFLLHFVKESKQDESGMPNNRFLAERTGGTYSTLKVQPAELEDSGVYFCASSQFAGGVDNEQFFGPGTRLTVL.

The rearrangement uses TRBV30 and TRBJ2-7; D not resolved. Germline CDR1 and CDR2: GTSNPN and SVGIG (reference sequence). The CDR3 loop spans 11 amino acids. The ends were cut back, 5 bases at V and 0 bases at J, with 5 bases in the middle. CDR3 residues: CAWSSSYEQYF. The CDR3 DNA follows: TGTGCCTGGTCTTCCTCCTACGAGCAGTACTTC.

This chain connects TRBV4-1 to TRBJ2-3; D unclear. This CDR3 has 16 amino acids. Germline V gives CDR1 MGHRA, CDR2 YSYEKL. With 1 base removed from V and 1 base from J, the gap between germline ends came to 12 bases. CDR3: CASSQARIPRTDTQYF. The CDR3, as DNA: TGCGCCAGCAGCCAAGCTCGGATTCCCCGCACAGATACGCAGTATTTT.

The genes are TRBV7-6 and TRBJ2-1, with D unresolved. The V end lost 1 base, the J end lost 2 bases, and 6 bases lay between the germline ends. CDR3 size: 14 residues. Germline V gene data show CDR1 as SGHVS and CDR2 as FNYEAQ. As DNA, the CDR3 is TGTGCCAGCAGCTTAGAGTCCACCTACAATGAGCAGTTCTTC. Amino acids: CASSLESTYNEQFF.

The rearrangement uses TRBV29-1 and TRBJ2-7, with TRBD1 matching 8 bases. The CDR3 length is 14 residues. Germline values: CDR1 SQVTM, CDR2 ANQGSEA. Unmatched junction bases numbered 8, after V lost 5 bases and J lost 2 bases. CDR3 nucleotide sequence: TGCAGCGTTCATCTAAGGACAGGGACCTACGAGCAGTACTTC. It encodes CSVHLRTGTYEQYF.

This chain links TRBV23-1 with TRBJ2-7; D is perhaps TRBD1 or TRBD2 (5 bases each). TRBV23-1 is classed as an ORF, of uncertain function. The V and J ends lost 0 bases and 1 base respectively, with 16 bases between them. This CDR3 region has 17 residues. The CDR3 DNA reads as TGCGCCAGCAGTCAATCGGGACGGGTGGAAGTATCCTACGAGCAGTACTTC. Amino acids: CASSQSGRVEVSYEQYF.

The V call is TRBV5-1, the J call TRBJ2-1; 7 bases match TRBD1. CDR1 is SGHRS and CDR2 is YFSETQ in the germline V gene. V lost 1 base, J lost 3 bases, and 4 bases stayed unmatched. The CDR3 is 15 amino acids. CDR3 sequence reads: CASSLWDSLYNEQFF. DNA for the CDR3: TGCGCCAGCAGCTTGTGGGACAGCCTCTACAATGAGCAGTTCTTC.

This chain connects TRBV19 to TRBJ2-6; 7 bases map to TRBD2. V was clipped by 7 bases and J by 1 base; unmatched bases: 16. The CDR3 length is 19 residues. CDR1 and CDR2 (germline): LNHDA, SQIVND (reference sequence). In nucleotides, the CDR3 is TGTGCCAGTATGGGAGGGGACGTCACTCCCAGGTCTGGGGCCAACGTCCTGACTTTC. Encoded protein: CASMGGDVTPRSGANVLTF.

This chain joins TRBV27 and TRBJ2-7; the D gene is possibly TRBD2 (5 bases). The germline V gene encodes CDR1 MNHEY and CDR2 SMNVEV (reference sequence). The CDR3 is 13 amino acids. The V end lost 4 bases, the J end lost 4 bases, and 11 bases lay between the germline ends. CDR3 nucleotide sequence: TGTGCCAGCAGTTCCGGACTCCTATACGAGCAGTACTTC. Translation gives CASSSGLLYEQYF.

The rearrangement links TRBV29-1 to TRBJ1-1; D remains ambiguous. Deletions cut 6 bases from V and 1 base from J, with 6 bases between. The CDR3 loop spans 11 amino acids. Germline CDR1 is SQVTM and CDR2 is ANQGSEA. CDR3 protein: CSVLKNTEAFF. CDR3 nucleotides: TGCAGCGTCCTAAAGAACACTGAAGCTTTCTTT. Drawing the rest from reference TRBV29-1 and TRBJ1-1, the complete variable domain is SAVISQKPSRDICQRGTSLTIQCQVDSQVTMMFWYRQQPGQSLTLIATANQGSEATYESGFVIDKFPISRPNLTFSTLTVSNMSPEDSSIYLCSVLKNTEAFFGQGTRLTVV.

The chain joins TRBV6-5 to TRBJ2-3; D ambiguous. The CDR3 extends over 15 amino acids. Germline V gives CDR1 MNHEY, CDR2 SVGAGI. V lost 6 bases to trimming and J lost 4 bases, with 17 bases between them. DNA of the CDR3: TGTGCCAGCAGCGTCGGCTTTGGCAGCGCAGATACGCAGTATTTT. It is translated as CASSVGFGSADTQYF.

V usage is TRBV5-4 and J usage is TRBJ2-1; D is unresolved. The CDR3 is 12 residues long. Germline V gives CDR1 SGHNT, CDR2 YYREEE (reference sequence). With 0 bases removed from V and 4 bases from J, the gap between germline ends came to 2 bases. The CDR3 coding sequence is TGTGCCAGCAGCTTGGTGTACAATGAGCAGTTCTTC. Protein: CASSLVYNEQFF.

This clone was detected only a few times. V usage is TRBV28 and J usage is TRBJ2-3; 7 nucleotides match TRBD1. Looked up from germline, CDR1 is MDHEN and CDR2 is SYDVKM. The CDR3 is 16 amino acids. With V trimmed by 5 bases and J by 1 base, 9 bases remained unmatched. The CDR3 region is CASSDQGVAGTDTQYF. For the CDR3, the DNA is TGTGCCAGCAGTGATCAGGGGGTAGCTGGCACAGATACGCAGTATTTT.

The chain has TRBV10-3 and TRBJ2-7; no clear D. CDR3 length equals 13 residues. Trimming removed 7 bases at V and 4 bases at J, with 14 bases between. The germline V gene encodes CDR1 ENHRY and CDR2 SYGVKD. The CDR3 here is CAITAGDEYEQYF. Here the CDR3 DNA reads TGTGCCATCACCGCCGGCGATGAGTACGAGCAGTACTTC.

This rearrangement joins TRBV29-1 to TRBJ1-2; D is unclear. The germline V gene has CDR1 SQVTM and CDR2 ANQGSEA. V was shortened by 3 bases and J by 3 bases, with 11 bases between the two germline ends. CDR3 size: 13 residues. The CDR3 nucleotides read TGCAGCGTTGACGTCGGCAGCCACTATGGCTACACCTTC. It yields the protein CSVDVGSHYGYTF.

The V and J genes are TRBV6-4 and TRBJ2-1; no clear D gene. The CDR3 has 16 amino acids. V gave up 5 bases and J gave up 2 bases, with 16 bases separating them. Germline V gene sequence: CDR1 MRHNA, CDR2 SNTAGT. The CDR3 reads CASSPRHSVTYNEQFF. The CDR3 DNA follows: TGTGCCAGCAGTCCTCGGCATAGTGTGACCTACAATGAGCAGTTCTTC.

V gene TRBV5-1 combines with J gene TRBJ2-7; possible D gene TRBD1, 5 bases. The CDR3 totals 14 residues. V lost 3 bases and J lost 2, with 12 bases in between. Germline V gene lookup returns CDR1 SGHRS and CDR2 YFSETQ. The chain's CDR3 is CASSSVDSTYEQYF. CDR3 DNA sequence: TGCGCCAGCAGCTCTGTAGACAGTACCTACGAGCAGTACTTC.

This sequence joins TRBV5-1 and TRBJ2-1; D remains unclear. V shed 2 bases and J shed 9 bases, with 9 bases lying between them. CDR1 and CDR2 (germline): SGHRS, YFSETQ. CDR3 size: 12 residues. CDR3 sequence: CASSLDSPEQFF. As DNA, the CDR3 is TGCGCCAGCAGCTTAGACTCACCTGAGCAGTTCTTC.

The genes are TRBV27 and TRBJ1-5; no firm D call. Trimming left V 2 bases short and J 0 bases short, with 8 bases between. The CDR3 is made up of 15 amino acids. Germline CDR1 reads MNHEY; CDR2 reads SMNVEV (reference sequence). The CDR3 nucleotides are TGTGCCAGCAGTTTAGCCGGGGATAGCAATCAGCCCCAGCATTTT. This gives the protein CASSLAGDSNQPQHF.